The present T cell receptor (beta chain) was sequenced within a study of shared clonotypes between healthy human individuals. Background on the study: Per donor, three plates held CD4 naive cells, three held CD4 memory, two held CD8 naive and one held CD8 memory. Regarding the study as a whole: Around 5.3% of naive CD4 clonotypes were shared across several donors. Larger estimated richness was generally seen in naive subsets than in memory subsets.

Concerning this clone: No antigen is known for it.

This CDR3 has 13 residues. Per the germline V gene, CDR1 is GTSNPN and CDR2 is SVGIG (reference sequence). Deletions cut 3 bases from V and 10 bases from J, with 18 bases between. The authors ran the assay at deep level. Using immunoSEQ multiplex PCR, the repertoire was profiled, and TCRdb retains in-frame clones only, with some absent. Here the sample spans 2 million to 2.5 million clones, approximately 93% being singletons. This sequence joins TRBV30 and TRBJ2-5; D is possibly TRBD2 (6 bases). This clonotype was sampled from a man younger than 35 in good health. Some clones in this sample may be carry-over from other donors' samples. Sequencing input: naive CD4+ T cells from PBMCs. The sample's subset: CD45RA+ positively selected. CDR3 region: CAWSGRDSGGQYF. The CDR3 DNA sequence: TGTGCCTGGAGCGGCCGGGACTCCGGCGGCCAGTACTTC.